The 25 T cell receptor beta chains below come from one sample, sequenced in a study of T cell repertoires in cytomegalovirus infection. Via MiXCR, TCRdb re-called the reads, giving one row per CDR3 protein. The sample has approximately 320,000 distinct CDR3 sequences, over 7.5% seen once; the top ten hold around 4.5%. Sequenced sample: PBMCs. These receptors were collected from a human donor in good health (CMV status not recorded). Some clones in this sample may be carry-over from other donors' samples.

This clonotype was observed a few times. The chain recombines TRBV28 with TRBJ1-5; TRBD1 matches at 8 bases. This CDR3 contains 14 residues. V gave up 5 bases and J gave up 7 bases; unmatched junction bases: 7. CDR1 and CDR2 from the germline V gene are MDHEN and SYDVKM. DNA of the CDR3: TGTGCCAGCAGTCTGGACAGGGTTATCCAGCCCCAGCATTTT. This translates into CASSLDRVIQPQHF. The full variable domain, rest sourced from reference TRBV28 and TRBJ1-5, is DVKVTQSSRYLVKRTGEKVFLECVQDMDHENMFWYRQDPGLGLRLIYFSYDVKMKEKGDIPEGYSVSREKKERFSLILESASTNQTSMYLCASSLDRVIQPQHFGDGTRLSIL.

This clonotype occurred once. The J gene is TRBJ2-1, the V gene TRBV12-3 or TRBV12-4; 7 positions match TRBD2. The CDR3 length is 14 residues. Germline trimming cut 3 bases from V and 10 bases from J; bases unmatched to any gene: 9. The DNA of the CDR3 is TGTGCCAGCAGTTTTAAACTAGCGCTCGGGGAGCAGTTCTTC. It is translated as CASSFKLALGEQFF.

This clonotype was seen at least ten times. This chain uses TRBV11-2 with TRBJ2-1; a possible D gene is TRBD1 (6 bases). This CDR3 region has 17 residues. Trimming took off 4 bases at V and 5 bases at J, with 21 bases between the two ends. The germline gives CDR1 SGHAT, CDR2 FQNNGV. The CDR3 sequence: CASSSILTGKRDNEQFF. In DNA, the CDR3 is TGTGCCAGCAGCTCCATCCTTACAGGGAAACGGGACAATGAGCAGTTCTTC.

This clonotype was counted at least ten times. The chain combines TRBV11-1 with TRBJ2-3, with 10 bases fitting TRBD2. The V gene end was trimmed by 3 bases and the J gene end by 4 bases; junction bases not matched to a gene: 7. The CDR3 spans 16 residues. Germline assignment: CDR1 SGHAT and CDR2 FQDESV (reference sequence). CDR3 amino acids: CASSLLTSGSSDTQYF. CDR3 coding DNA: TGTGCCAGCAGCTTGTTGACTAGCGGGTCTTCAGATACGCAGTATTTT.

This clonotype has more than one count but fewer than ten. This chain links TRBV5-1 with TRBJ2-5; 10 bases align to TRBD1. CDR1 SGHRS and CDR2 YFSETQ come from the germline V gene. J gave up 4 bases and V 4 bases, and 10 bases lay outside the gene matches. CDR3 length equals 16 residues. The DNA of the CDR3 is TGCGCCAGCAGCACCGAGGGACAGGGGAGGTTAGAGACCCAGTACTTC. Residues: CASSTEGQGRLETQYF.

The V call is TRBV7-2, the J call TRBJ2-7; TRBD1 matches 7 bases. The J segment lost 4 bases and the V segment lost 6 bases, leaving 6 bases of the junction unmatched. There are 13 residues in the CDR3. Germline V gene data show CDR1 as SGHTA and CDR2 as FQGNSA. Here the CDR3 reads CASRWDRPYEQYF. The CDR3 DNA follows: TGTGCCAGCAGATGGGACAGACCTTACGAGCAGTACTTC.

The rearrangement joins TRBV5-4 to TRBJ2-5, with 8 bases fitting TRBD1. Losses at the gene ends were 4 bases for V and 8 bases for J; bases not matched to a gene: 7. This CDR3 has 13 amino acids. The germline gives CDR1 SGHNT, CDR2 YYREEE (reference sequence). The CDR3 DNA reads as TGTGCCAGCAGCATGGACAGGGCCGGTACCCAGTACTTC. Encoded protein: CASSMDRAGTQYF.

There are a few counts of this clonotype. This chain's CDR3 is CASSYEGDVETQYF. As DNA, the CDR3 is TGTGCCAGCAGTTACGAGGGGGATGTAGAGACCCAGTACTTC. The chain employs TRBV6-6 and TRBJ2-5; tentatively, D is TRBD1 (6 bases). The germline CDR1 and CDR2 sequences are MNHNY and SVGAGI (reference sequence). V was pared by 2 bases and J by 4 bases, with 11 bases between. The CDR3 loop spans 14 amino acids.

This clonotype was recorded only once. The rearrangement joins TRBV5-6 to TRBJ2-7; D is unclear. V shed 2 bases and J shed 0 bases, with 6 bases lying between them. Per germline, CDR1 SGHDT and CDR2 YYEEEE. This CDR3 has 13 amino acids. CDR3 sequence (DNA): TGTGCCAGCAGCTTCGATCACTCCTACGAGCAGTACTTC. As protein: CASSFDHSYEQYF.

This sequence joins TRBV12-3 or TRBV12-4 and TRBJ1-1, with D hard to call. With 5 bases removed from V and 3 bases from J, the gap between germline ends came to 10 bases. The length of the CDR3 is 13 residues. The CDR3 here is CASSPFLDTEAFF. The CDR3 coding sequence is TGTGCCAGCAGTCCCTTTTTAGACACTGAAGCTTTCTTT.

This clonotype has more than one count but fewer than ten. For the CDR3, the DNA is TGCGCCAGCAGCCGAGAGCCGGGACAGATGAATTCACCCCTCCACTTT. Translation gives CASSREPGQMNSPLHF. The rearrangement joins TRBV4-1 to TRBJ1-6, with 7 bases lining up with TRBD1. CDR1 is MGHRA, CDR2 YSYEKL, per germline. The CDR3 covers 16 residues. The trim removed 4 bases at V and 7 bases at J, leaving 10 bases unmatched.

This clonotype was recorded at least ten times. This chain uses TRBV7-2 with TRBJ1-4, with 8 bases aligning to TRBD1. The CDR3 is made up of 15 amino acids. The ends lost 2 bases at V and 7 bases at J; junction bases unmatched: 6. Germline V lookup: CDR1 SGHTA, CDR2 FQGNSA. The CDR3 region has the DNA TGTGCCAGCAGCTTATTACAGGGGGGAGGTGAAAAACTGTTTTTT. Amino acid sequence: CASSLLQGGGEKLFF.

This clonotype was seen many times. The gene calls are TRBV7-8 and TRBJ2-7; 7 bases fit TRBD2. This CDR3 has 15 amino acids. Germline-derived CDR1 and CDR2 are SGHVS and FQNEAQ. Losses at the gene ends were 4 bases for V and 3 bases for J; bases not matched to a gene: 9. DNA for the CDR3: TGTGCCAGCAGCTCTATGGGGCTAGCGGACTACGAGCAGTACTTC. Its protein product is CASSSMGLADYEQYF.

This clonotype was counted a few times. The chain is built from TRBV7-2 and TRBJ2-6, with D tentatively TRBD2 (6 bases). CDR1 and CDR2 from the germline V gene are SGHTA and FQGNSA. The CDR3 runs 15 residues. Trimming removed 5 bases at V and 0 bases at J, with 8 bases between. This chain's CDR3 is CASSPEGSGANVLTF. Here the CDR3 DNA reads TGTGCCAGCAGCCCGGAGGGCTCTGGGGCCAACGTCCTGACTTTC. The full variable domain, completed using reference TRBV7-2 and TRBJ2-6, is GAGVSQSPSNKVTEKGKDVELRCDPISGHTALYWYRQSLGQGLEFLIYFQGNSAPDKSGLPSDRFSAERTGGSVSTLTIQRTQQEDSAVYLCASSPEGSGANVLTFGAGSRLTVL.

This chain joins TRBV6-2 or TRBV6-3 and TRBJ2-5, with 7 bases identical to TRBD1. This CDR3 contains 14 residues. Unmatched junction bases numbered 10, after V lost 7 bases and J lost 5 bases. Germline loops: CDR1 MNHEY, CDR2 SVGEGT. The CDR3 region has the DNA TGTGCCAGCAACAACAGGGGAAGGACGGAGACCCAGTACTTC. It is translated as CASNNRGRTETQYF.

The CDR3 DNA reads as TGTGCCAGCAGTTCAGGGGGCCCAGGCAATCAGCCCCAGCATTTT. Translation: CASSSGGPGNQPQHF. The chain combines TRBV7-2 with TRBJ1-5, with 8 bases lining up with TRBD1. The germline V gene encodes CDR1 SGHTA and CDR2 FQGNSA. Trimming at V came to 6 bases and at J to 2 bases, leaving 6 bases not matched to a gene. This CDR3 region has 15 residues.

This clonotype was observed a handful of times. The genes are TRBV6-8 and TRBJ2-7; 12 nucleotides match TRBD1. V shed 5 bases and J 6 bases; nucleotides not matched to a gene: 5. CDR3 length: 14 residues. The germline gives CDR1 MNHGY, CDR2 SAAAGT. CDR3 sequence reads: CASSRDRGRSEQYF. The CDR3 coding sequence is TGTGCCAGCAGTCGGGACAGGGGGCGAAGCGAGCAGTACTTC.

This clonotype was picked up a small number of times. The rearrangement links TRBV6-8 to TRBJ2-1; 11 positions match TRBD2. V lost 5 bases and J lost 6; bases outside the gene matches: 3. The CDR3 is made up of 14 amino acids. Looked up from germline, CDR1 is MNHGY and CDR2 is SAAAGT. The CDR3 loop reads CASSPGLAVNEQFF. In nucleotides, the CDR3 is TGTGCCAGCAGTCCGGGACTAGCGGTCAATGAGCAGTTCTTC.

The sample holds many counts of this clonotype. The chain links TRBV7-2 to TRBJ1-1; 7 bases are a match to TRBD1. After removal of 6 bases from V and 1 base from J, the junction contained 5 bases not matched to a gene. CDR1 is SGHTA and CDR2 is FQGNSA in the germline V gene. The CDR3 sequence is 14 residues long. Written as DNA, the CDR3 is TGTGCCAGCAGACAGCGACAGGGGAACACTGAAGCTTTCTTT. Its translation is CASRQRQGNTEAFF.

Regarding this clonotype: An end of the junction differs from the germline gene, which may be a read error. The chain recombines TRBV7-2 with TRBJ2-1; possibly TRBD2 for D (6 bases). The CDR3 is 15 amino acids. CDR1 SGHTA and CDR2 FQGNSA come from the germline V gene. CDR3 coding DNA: TGTGACAGCAGCCCGACTGGGGGGAATAAGGTTGAGCAGGTCTTC. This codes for CDSSPTGGNKVEQVF.

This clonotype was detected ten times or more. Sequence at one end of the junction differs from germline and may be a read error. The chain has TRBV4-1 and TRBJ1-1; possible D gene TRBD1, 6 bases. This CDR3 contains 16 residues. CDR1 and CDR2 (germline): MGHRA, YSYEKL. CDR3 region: CASSKDIRTENTEAFF. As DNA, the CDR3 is TGCGCCAGCAGCAAAGACATACGGACAGAGAACACTGAAGCTTTCTTT.

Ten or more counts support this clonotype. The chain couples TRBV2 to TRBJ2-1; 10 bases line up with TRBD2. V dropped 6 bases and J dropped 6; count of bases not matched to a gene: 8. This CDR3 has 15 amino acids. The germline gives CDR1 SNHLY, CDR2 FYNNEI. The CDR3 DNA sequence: TGTGCCAGCAGCAGCATCGGGACTAGCGCCAATGAGCAGTTCTTC. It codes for CASSSIGTSANEQFF.

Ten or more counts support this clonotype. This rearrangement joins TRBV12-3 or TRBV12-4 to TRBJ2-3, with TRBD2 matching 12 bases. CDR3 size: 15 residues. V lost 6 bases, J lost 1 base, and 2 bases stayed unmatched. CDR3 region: CASSRLAGGTDTQYF. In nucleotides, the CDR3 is TGTGCCAGCAGCCGACTAGCGGGGGGCACAGATACGCAGTATTTT.

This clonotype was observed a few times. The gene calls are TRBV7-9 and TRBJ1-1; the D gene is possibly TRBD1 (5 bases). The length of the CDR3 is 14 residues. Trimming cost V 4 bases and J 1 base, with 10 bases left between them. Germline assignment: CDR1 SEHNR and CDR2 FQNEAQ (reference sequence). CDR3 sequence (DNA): TGTGCCAGCAGCTCGACAGTGGGGAACACTGAAGCTTTCTTT. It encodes CASSSTVGNTEAFF.

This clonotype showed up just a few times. CDR3 residues: CASSELGQGDSTDTQYF. The CDR3 DNA sequence: TGTGCCAGCAGTGAATTGGGACAAGGAGATAGCACAGATACGCAGTATTTT. The chain joins TRBV25-1 to TRBJ2-3; D perhaps matches TRBD1 (6 bases). The CDR3 loop spans 17 amino acids. Germline V lookup: CDR1 MGHDK, CDR2 SYGVNS. With 1 base removed from V and 0 bases from J, the gap between germline ends came to 14 bases.